A single sample is the source of the 25 T cell receptor beta chains below, sequenced in a study of shared clonotypes between healthy human individuals. Repertoires were generated with immunoSEQ multiplex PCR, while TCRdb's copy carries only in-frame clones and drops some. The sample has 2 million to 2.5 million clones; roughly 90% are singletons. Sequences were obtained from naive CD4+ T cells from PBMCs. Subset in this sample: CD45RA+ positively selected. Receptors were obtained from a man aged 18 to 29 in good health. Some clones in this sample may be carry-over from other donors' samples.

This clone was recorded once. The rearrangement joins TRBV5-4 to TRBJ2-3, with 8 bases lining up with TRBD2. The germline gives CDR1 SGHNT, CDR2 YYREEE (reference sequence). The V and J ends lost 7 bases and 1 base, in that order; junction bases with no gene match: 8. CDR3 length: 15 residues. The CDR3: CASSYLAGGTDTQYF. The CDR3 DNA reads as TGTGCCAGCTCCTACCTAGCGGGTGGCACAGATACGCAGTATTTT. Combining the CDR3 with reference TRBV5-4 and TRBJ2-3 gives the whole variable domain ETGVTQSPTHLIKTRGQQVTLRCSSQSGHNTVSWYQQALGQGPQFIFQYYREEENGRGNFPPRFSGLQFPNYSSELNVNALELDDSALYLCASSYLAGGTDTQYFGPGTRLTVL.

The rearrangement joins TRBV7-2 to TRBJ1-4; a weak D match, TRBD1 (6 bases). Germline assignment: CDR1 SGHTA and CDR2 FQGNSA. Trimming took 2 bases from V and 4 from J, leaving 14 bases between them. The CDR3 is made up of 16 amino acids. The CDR3 DNA reads as TGTGCCAGCAGCTTACTCGGACAGATTCTTAATGAAAAACTGTTTTTT. This translates into CASSLLGQILNEKLFF.

With respect to this clone: Other DNA sequences of this sample code for an identical CDR3. This chain joins TRBV18 and TRBJ2-3, with D uncertain. The germline V and J ends were trimmed by 3 bases and 2 bases, with 6 bases remaining between them. CDR3 length equals 13 residues. Germline CDR1 and CDR2: KGHSH and LQKENI. CDR3 residues: CASSPENTDTQYF. CDR3 nucleotides: TGTGCCAGCTCACCTGAGAACACAGATACGCAGTATTTT.

This chain uses TRBV7-3 with TRBJ2-3; no reliable D call. The CDR3 extends over 15 amino acids. V lost 3 bases and J lost 0, with 10 bases in between. CDR1 is SGHTA, CDR2 FQGTGA, per germline. CDR3 bases: TGTGCCAGCAGCTTCGGCAAGGCTAGCACAGATACGCAGTATTTT. It translates to CASSFGKASTDTQYF.

This clone was picked up one time. This chain connects TRBV7-3 to TRBJ2-7, with 9 bases fitting TRBD1. The CDR3 is 14 amino acids. V trimming: 2 bases; J trimming: 5 bases; junction bases outside the gene matches: 4. Germline V gene sequence: CDR1 SGHTA, CDR2 FQGTGA. The CDR3 sequence is CASSLDRGSNEQYF. CDR3 DNA: TGTGCCAGCAGCTTAGACAGGGGGTCGAACGAGCAGTACTTC.

With regard to this clone: Other DNA sequences in the sample encode the same CDR3. V is TRBV7-9 and J is TRBJ1-1; D is uncertain. Germline lookup yields CDR1 SEHNR and CDR2 FQNEAQ (reference sequence). The ends were cut back, 0 bases at V and 1 base at J, with 9 bases in the middle. This CDR3 is built from 15 residues. CDR3 nucleotide sequence: TGTGCCAGCAGCTTAGCGGTGGCCAGGAACACTGAAGCTTTCTTT. It specifies CASSLAVARNTEAFF.

The chain recombines TRBV9 with TRBJ1-4; D unclear. CDR1 is SGDLS and CDR2 is YYNGEE in the germline V gene. This CDR3 is built from 13 residues. Trimming took off 4 bases at V and 5 bases at J, with 9 bases between the two ends. The CDR3 DNA sequence: TGTGCCAGCAGCAGAAGGTCGAATGAAAAACTGTTTTTT. It codes for CASSRRSNEKLFF.

This clone was observed once. Other DNA sequences in this specimen translate into the identical CDR3. This chain connects TRBV5-1 to TRBJ1-4; no clear D gene. The CDR3 spans 15 residues. Trimming shortened V by 0 bases and J by 0 bases, and 6 bases separated the two germline ends. The germline CDR1 and CDR2 sequences are SGHRS and YFSETQ. The CDR3 DNA reads TGCGCCAGCAGCTTGGGGAGTGCAACTAATGAAAAACTGTTTTTT. This encodes CASSLGSATNEKLFF.

This chain uses TRBV4-3 with TRBJ2-5, with 14 nucleotides matching TRBD2. The CDR3 is 19 residues long. Per germline, CDR1 LGHNA and CDR2 YSLEER. J gave up 2 bases and V 1 base, and 9 bases lay outside the gene matches. The CDR3 region is CASSQAGTSGGGGQETQYF. Written as DNA, the CDR3 is TGCGCCAGCAGCCAAGCCGGGACTAGCGGGGGTGGAGGGCAAGAGACCCAGTACTTC.

Note on this clone: Other DNA sequences in the sample encode the same CDR3. J is TRBJ2-7 and V is TRBV7-3, with D possibly being TRBD1 or TRBD2 (7 bases each). Germline V gives CDR1 SGHTA, CDR2 FQGTGA. Trimming took 4 bases from V and 7 from J, leaving 14 bases between them. The CDR3 spans 13 residues. The CDR3 loop reads CASSSRQGGEQYF. The CDR3 DNA reads as TGTGCCAGCAGCTCACGACAGGGAGGGGAGCAGTACTTC.

This clone was seen only once. The V gene is TRBV15, the J gene TRBJ1-2, with D perhaps TRBD1 (6 bases). V shed 1 base and J shed 4 bases, with 16 bases lying between them. The CDR3 is made up of 16 amino acids. CDR1 LNHNV and CDR2 YYDKDF come from the germline V gene (reference sequence). The CDR3 spells CATSRGGGRVAYGYTF. The CDR3 DNA reads TGTGCCACCAGCAGAGGGGGGGGCAGGGTTGCCTATGGCTACACCTTC.

The V gene is TRBV14, the J gene TRBJ2-5; D is unclear. The CDR3 is 11 amino acids. Trimming took off 3 bases at V and 7 bases at J, with 6 bases between the two ends. The germline V gene has CDR1 SGHDN and CDR2 FVKESK. The DNA for the CDR3 is TGTGCCAGCAGCCATGCCGGGACCCAGTACTTC. Protein: CASSHAGTQYF.

The rearrangement uses TRBV7-3 and TRBJ2-1; D is undetermined. Trimming pared 1 base from V and 7 bases from J, leaving 5 bases between. The CDR3 has 12 amino acids. Germline V CDR1 and CDR2: SGHTA, FQGTGA. The CDR3: CASSLKANEQFF. CDR3 nucleotide sequence: TGTGCCAGCAGCTTAAAGGCTAATGAGCAGTTCTTC.

The chain uses TRBV6-1 and TRBJ1-5; D gene unclear. The germline V gene encodes CDR1 MNHNS and CDR2 SASEGT. This CDR3 contains 15 residues. Trimming took 1 base from V and 1 from J, leaving 8 bases between them. CDR3 protein: CASSEVRTSNQPQHF. For the CDR3, the DNA is TGTGCCAGCAGTGAAGTCCGCACCAGCAATCAGCCCCAGCATTTT.

This chain uses TRBV2 with TRBJ2-3, with 7 nucleotides matching TRBD1. The CDR3 length is 12 residues. Losses at the gene ends were 8 bases for V and 9 bases for J; bases not matched to a gene: 8. Per germline, CDR1 SNHLY and CDR2 FYNNEI. CDR3 protein: CASRPDRTTQYF. The CDR3 DNA is TGTGCCAGCCGACCGGACAGGACAACGCAGTATTTT.

The count of this clone is one. The chain recombines TRBV25-1 with TRBJ1-2, with TRBD1 as a possible D gene (6 bases). V lost 6 bases to trimming and J lost 0 bases, with 8 bases between them. In germline, CDR1 is MGHDK, CDR2 SYGVNS. The CDR3 covers 13 residues. The DNA of the CDR3 is TGTGCCAGCAGAGGACAGACTAACTATGGCTACACCTTC. Its translation is CASRGQTNYGYTF.

CDR3 in DNA: TGTGCCAGCAGCTCCGACAGGGGAGAAAAACTGTTTTTT. Its protein product is CASSSDRGEKLFF. The J gene is TRBJ1-4, the V gene TRBV7-8; 8 bases are shared with TRBD1. V lost 4 bases and J lost 8; bases outside the gene matches: 3. CDR3 length: 13 amino acids. Per the germline V gene, CDR1 is SGHVS and CDR2 is FQNEAQ. The full variable domain, in which reference TRBV7-8 and TRBJ1-4 provide the parts outside the CDR3, is GAGVSQSPRYKVAKRGQDVALRCDPISGHVSLFWYQQALGQGPEFLTYFQNEAQLDKSGLPSDRFFAERPEGSVSTLKIQRTQQEDSAVYLCASSSDRGEKLFFGSGTQLSVL.

The V call is TRBV27, the J call TRBJ1-2; a weak D match, TRBD1 (6 bases). The CDR3 runs 12 residues. Trimming took off 6 bases at V and 8 bases at J, with 13 bases between the two ends. The germline gives CDR1 MNHEY, CDR2 SMNVEV (reference sequence). The DNA for the CDR3 is TGTGCCAGCAGAGGGGGGCGCGGAGGCTACACCTTC. As protein: CASRGGRGGYTF.

The CDR3, as DNA: TGTGCCAGCAGTGAATGGTCCACCGGGGAGCTGTTTTTT. This sequence encodes CASSEWSTGELFF. The V call is TRBV25-1, the J call TRBJ2-2; D is unclear. The V end lost 1 base, the J end lost 4 bases, and 4 bases lay between the germline ends. The CDR3 is made up of 13 amino acids. In germline, CDR1 is MGHDK, CDR2 SYGVNS.

The chain is built from TRBV10-3 and TRBJ2-1; D is possibly TRBD2 (6 bases). The V and J ends lost 10 bases and 0 bases respectively, with 10 bases between them. Germline loops: CDR1 ENHRY, CDR2 SYGVKD. The CDR3 has 13 residues. In DNA, the CDR3 is TGTGCCACGCGGGACGGCTCCTACAATGAGCAGTTCTTC. Its translation is CATRDGSYNEQFF.

Regarding this clone: The same CDR3 can be traced to other DNA sequences in this sample. The chain employs TRBV11-2 and TRBJ2-5, with D perhaps given as TRBD1 or TRBD2 (5 bases each). The germline V gene encodes CDR1 SGHAT and CDR2 FQNNGV. This CDR3 contains 13 residues. Trimming left V 1 base short and J 2 bases short, with 5 bases between. The CDR3 bases are TGTGCCAGCAGCTTAGGGGGGCAAGAGACCCAGTACTTC. It specifies CASSLGGQETQYF.

As regards this clone: Other DNA sequences of this sample code for an identical CDR3. The rearrangement joins TRBV5-1 to TRBJ2-3; either TRBD1 or TRBD2 may fit D (5 bases each). This CDR3 region has 14 residues. Trimming took 0 bases from V and 3 from J, leaving 8 bases between them. Germline V CDR1 and CDR2: SGHRS, YFSETQ. CDR3 sequence: CASSLAGRTDTQYF. The CDR3 DNA follows: TGCGCCAGCAGCTTGGCGGGGCGGACAGATACGCAGTATTTT.

Details on this clone: Other DNA sequences from this sample encode an identical CDR3 as well. The rearrangement joins TRBV7-2 to TRBJ2-7; the match to TRBD2 covers 12 bases. Germline trimming cut 4 bases from V and 4 bases from J; bases unmatched to any gene: 5. Germline loops: CDR1 SGHTA, CDR2 FQGNSA. The CDR3 runs to 15 residues. The CDR3 here is CASSSGLAGRYEQYF. The CDR3 DNA follows: TGTGCCAGCAGCTCAGGACTAGCGGGGAGATACGAGCAGTACTTC.

This clone was recorded once. The V and J genes are TRBV9 and TRBJ1-1; 7 nucleotides align to TRBD1. The CDR3 contains 16 residues. The junction had 13 bases not matched to a gene; V was cut back by 3 bases and J by 5 bases. Germline V lookup: CDR1 SGDLS, CDR2 YYNGEE. CDR3 bases: TGTGCCAGCAGCGCACCGAAGGGACAGAGGGGGACTGAAGCTTTCTTT. As protein: CASSAPKGQRGTEAFF.

The rearrangement uses TRBV7-2 and TRBJ2-1; the D gene is possibly TRBD1 (5 bases). Germline CDR1 is SGHTA and CDR2 is FQGNSA. The V end lost 2 bases, the J end lost 7 bases, and 12 bases lay between the germline ends. The CDR3 consists of 14 residues. The chain's CDR3 is CASSLLSGINEQFF. The CDR3 DNA is TGTGCCAGCAGCTTACTCTCAGGGATTAATGAGCAGTTCTTC. The full variable domain, in which reference TRBV7-2 and TRBJ2-1 provide the parts outside the CDR3, is GAGVSQSPSNKVTEKGKDVELRCDPISGHTALYWYRQSLGQGLEFLIYFQGNSAPDKSGLPSDRFSAERTGGSVSTLTIQRTQQEDSAVYLCASSLLSGINEQFFGPGTRLTVL.